Detailed here is one T cell receptor (beta chain). Some clones are missing from TCRdb's copy, which holds only in-frame ones; the method was immunoSEQ multiplex PCR. The sample holds roughly 53,000 clones, approximately 86% seen once. This sample is part of a study of blood T cell repertoires in COVID-19. Study background: Donors in the United States, Italy and Spain gave samples during acute or convalescent COVID-19. T cells, B-cell-depleted T cells, or PBMCs provided the cDNA or gDNA that served as material.

The CDR3 runs 15 residues. Germline V gene lookup returns CDR1 LNHDA and CDR2 SQIVND (reference sequence). The germline V and J ends were trimmed by 4 bases and 6 bases, with 17 bases remaining between them. Sequencing used peripheral blood. The chain recombines TRBV19 with TRBJ2-3; possibly TRBD2 for D (6 bases). The receptor was derived from a human donor in a cohort sampled during active COVID-19. DNA for the CDR3: TGTGCCAGTAGTAAAGGGACTCCGACTTCCGATACGCAGTATTTT. This codes for CASSKGTPTSDTQYF.